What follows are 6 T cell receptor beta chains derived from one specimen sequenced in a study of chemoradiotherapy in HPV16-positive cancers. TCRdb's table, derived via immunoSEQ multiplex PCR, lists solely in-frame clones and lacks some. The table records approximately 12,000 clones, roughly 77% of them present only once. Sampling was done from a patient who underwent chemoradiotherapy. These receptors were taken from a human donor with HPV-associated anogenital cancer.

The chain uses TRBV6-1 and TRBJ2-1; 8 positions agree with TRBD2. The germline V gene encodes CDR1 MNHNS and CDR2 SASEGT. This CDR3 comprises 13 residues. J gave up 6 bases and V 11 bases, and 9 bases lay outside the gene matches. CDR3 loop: CALTIAGGNEQFF. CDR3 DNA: TGTGCCCTAACTATTGCGGGGGGCAATGAGCAGTTCTTC.

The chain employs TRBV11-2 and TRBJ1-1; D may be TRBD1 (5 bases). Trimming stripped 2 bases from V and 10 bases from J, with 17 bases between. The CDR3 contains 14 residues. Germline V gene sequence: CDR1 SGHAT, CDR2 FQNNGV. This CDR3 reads CASSLTREGNGAFF. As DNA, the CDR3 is TGTGCCAGCAGCTTAACGCGGGAGGGGAACGGAGCTTTCTTT.

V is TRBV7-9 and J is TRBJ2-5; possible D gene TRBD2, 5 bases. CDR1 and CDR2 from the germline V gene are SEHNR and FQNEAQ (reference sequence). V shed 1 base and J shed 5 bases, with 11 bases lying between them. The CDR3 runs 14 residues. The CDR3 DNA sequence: TGTGCCAGCAGCTTAGAACTAGGCCCGGAGACCCAGTACTTC. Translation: CASSLELGPETQYF.

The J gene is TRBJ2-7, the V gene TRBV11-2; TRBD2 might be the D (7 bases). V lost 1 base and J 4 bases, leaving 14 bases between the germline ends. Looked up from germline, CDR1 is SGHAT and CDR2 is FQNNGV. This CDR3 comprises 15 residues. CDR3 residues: CASSLAGGGRYEQYF. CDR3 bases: TGTGCCAGCAGCTTAGCTGGGGGGGGCCGGTACGAGCAGTACTTC.

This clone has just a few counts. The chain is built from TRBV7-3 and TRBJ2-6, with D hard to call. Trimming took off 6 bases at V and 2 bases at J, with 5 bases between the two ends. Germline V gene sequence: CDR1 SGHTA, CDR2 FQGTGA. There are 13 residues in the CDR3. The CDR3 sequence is CASRGPGANVLTF. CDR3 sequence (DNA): TGTGCCAGCAGAGGACCTGGGGCCAACGTCCTGACTTTC.

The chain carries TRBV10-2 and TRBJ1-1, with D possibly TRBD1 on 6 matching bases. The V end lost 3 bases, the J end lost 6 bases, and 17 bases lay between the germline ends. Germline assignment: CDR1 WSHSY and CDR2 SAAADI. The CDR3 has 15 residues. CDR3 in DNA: TGCGCCAGCAGTGAATTGGGGGGCGAAGGCGCTGAAGCTTTCTTT. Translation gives CASSELGGEGAEAFF.